The 32 T cell receptor beta chains presented below share a single source sample, sequenced in a study of early T cells in non-severe SARS-CoV-2 infection. TCRdb analysed the 5' RACE reads with MiXCR anew, one entry per CDR3 protein. The table shows about 50,000 distinct CDR3 sequences, with 6% to 8% occurring only once. Sequencing was performed on whole blood, taken at baseline. The receptors derive from an adult who was a healthcare worker with PCR-confirmed SARS-CoV-2 infection or an uninfected control (not recorded which).

The rearrangement uses TRBV7-9 and TRBJ2-3; no reliable D call. This CDR3 comprises 12 residues. The V end lost 4 bases, the J end lost 3 bases, and 5 bases lay between the germline ends. Germline V gene data show CDR1 as SEHNR and CDR2 as FQNEAQ (reference sequence). The CDR3 here is CASSSVTDTQYF. In DNA form, the CDR3 reads TGTGCCAGCAGCTCAGTGACAGATACGCAGTATTTT.

The sample holds a few counts of this clonotype. The chain links TRBV6-1 to TRBJ2-1; maybe TRBD1 (6 bases). V lost 10 bases, J lost 0 bases, and 13 bases lay in between. The CDR3 sequence is 14 residues long. The germline V gene has CDR1 MNHNS and CDR2 SASEGT. In DNA form, the CDR3 reads TGTGCCATCTGGGACACTCGCTCCTACAATGAGCAGTTCTTC. Residues: CAIWDTRSYNEQFF.

There are a few counts of this clonotype. The chain employs TRBV6-2 or TRBV6-3 and TRBJ2-7; D perhaps matches TRBD2 (6 bases). This CDR3 has 13 amino acids. Germline assignment: CDR1 MNHEY and CDR2 SVGEGT. Between the trimmed V and J ends, which lost 6 bases and 3 bases, there was a span of 12 bases. CDR3 residues: CASRRTTHYEQYF. The CDR3 nucleotides are TGTGCCAGCAGACGGACTACACACTACGAGCAGTACTTC.

The sample holds many counts of this clonotype. A junction boundary mismatches the germline segment, possibly from a read error. This rearrangement joins TRBV7-7 to TRBJ2-5, with D unresolved. Germline V lookup: CDR1 SSHAT, CDR2 FNYEAQ (reference sequence). CDR3 length: 15 amino acids. CDR3 in DNA: TGTGCTAGCAGCTTAACCGACTCGTCAACTTTCCCCCAGTACTTC. This translates into CASSLTDSSTFPQYF.

The sample holds many counts of this clonotype. The chain links TRBV7-9 to TRBJ2-3, with D possibly being TRBD2 (6 bases). Germline V gene lookup returns CDR1 SEHNR and CDR2 FQNEAQ (reference sequence). There are 15 residues in the CDR3. Trimming pared 4 bases from V and 5 bases from J, leaving 16 bases between. In DNA form, the CDR3 reads TGTGCCAGCAGCTCCGCCCGGGGGTTCAGAGATACGCAGTATTTT. It translates to CASSSARGFRDTQYF.

This clonotype was recorded at least ten times. The rearrangement uses TRBV7-9 and TRBJ2-3; the match to TRBD2 covers 8 bases. From germline, CDR1 is SEHNR and CDR2 FQNEAQ (reference sequence). J gave up 3 bases and V 6 bases, and 8 bases lay outside the gene matches. The CDR3 sequence is 15 residues long. The CDR3 coding sequence is TGTGCCAGCAGTTCAGCGGGAGCGATAACAGATACGCAGTATTTT. Protein product: CASSSAGAITDTQYF. Full variable domain (rest looked up from reference TRBV7-9 and TRBJ2-3): DTGVSQNPRHKITKRGQNVTFRCDPISEHNRLYWYRQTLGQGPEFLTYFQNEAQLEKSRLLSDRFSAERPKGSFSTLEIQRTEQGDSAMYLCASSSAGAITDTQYFGPGTRLTVL.

The table lists this clonotype with a few counts. The genes are TRBV5-4 and TRBJ2-4; 8 nucleotides match TRBD2. Germline V CDR1 and CDR2: SGHNT, YYREEE (reference sequence). V shed 3 bases, J shed 8 bases, and the junction held 4 bases outside the gene matches. This CDR3 contains 13 residues. CDR3 sequence (DNA): TGTGCCAGCAGCTCGACTAGCGCCGACATTCAGTACTTC. It yields the protein CASSSTSADIQYF.

This clonotype has more than one count but fewer than ten. V and J are TRBV29-1 and TRBJ2-1; D call uncertain. Per the germline V gene, CDR1 is SQVTM and CDR2 is ANQGSEA. The V and J ends lost 1 base and 8 bases respectively, with 9 bases between them. The CDR3 is 12 residues long. Written as DNA, the CDR3 is TGCAGCGTTGAAGGGAGATTAGATGAGCAGTTCTTC. Its translation is CSVEGRLDEQFF.

This chain uses TRBV7-3 with TRBJ2-2, with 12 bases identical to TRBD2. Per germline, CDR1 SGHTA and CDR2 FQGTGA. This CDR3 has 15 residues. J lost 4 bases, V lost 6 bases, and 3 bases had no gene match. The CDR3 coding sequence is TGTGCCAGCAGGGTACTAGCGGGAGGCACCGGGGAGCTGTTTTTT. Translating gives CASRVLAGGTGELFF.

This clonotype has a count of ten or more. The chain is built from TRBV7-2 and TRBJ2-1, with TRBD2 matching over 8 bases. Germline-derived CDR1 and CDR2 are SGHTA and FQGNSA. J gave up 4 bases and V 0 bases, and 2 bases lay outside the gene matches. The CDR3 sequence is 15 residues long. This chain's CDR3 is CASSLASGNYNEQFF. CDR3 DNA sequence: TGTGCCAGCAGCTTAGCTAGCGGGAATTACAATGAGCAGTTCTTC.

This clonotype has a count of ten or more. The chain recombines TRBV20-1 with TRBJ2-2; 14 bases map to TRBD2. The CDR3 spans 23 residues. The germline V gene has CDR1 DFQATT and CDR2 SNEGSKA (reference sequence). V shed 1 base, J shed 5 bases, and the junction held 24 bases outside the gene matches. CDR3 sequence: CSARAGRDLTSGRAGAWTGELFF. CDR3 sequence (DNA): TGCAGTGCTAGAGCAGGACGGGACTTGACTAGCGGGAGGGCCGGTGCCTGGACCGGGGAGCTGTTTTTT.

The chain links TRBV5-6 to TRBJ1-3, with D unclear. Germline CDR1 SGHDT, CDR2 YYEEEE. The CDR3 is 13 amino acids. The V gene lost 3 bases and the J gene lost 3 bases, with 7 bases spanning the gap. As DNA, the CDR3 is TGTGCCAGCAGCTCGCGAATTGGAAACACCATATATTTT. Its translation: CASSSRIGNTIYF. The whole variable domain, remainder taken from reference TRBV5-6 and TRBJ1-3, is DAGVTQSPTHLIKTRGQQVTLRCSPKSGHDTVSWYQQALGQGPQFIFQYYEEEERQRGNFPDRFSGHQFPNYSSELNVNALLLGDSALYLCASSSRIGNTIYFGEGSWLTVV.

This clonotype was counted at least ten times. This chain links TRBV12-3 or TRBV12-4 with TRBJ2-1; 9 bases agree with TRBD1. V was clipped by 6 bases and J by 7 bases; unmatched bases: 7. The CDR3 is 14 residues long. CDR3 amino acids: CASRTGTGRNEQFF. In nucleotides, the CDR3 is TGTGCCAGCAGGACCGGGACAGGGAGAAATGAGCAGTTCTTC.

The rearrangement joins TRBV10-3 to TRBJ1-2; D uncertain. This CDR3 is built from 14 residues. The germline CDR1 and CDR2 sequences are ENHRY and SYGVKD. Trimming stripped 0 bases from V and 0 bases from J, with 5 bases between. The CDR3 spells CAISESRANYGYTF. The CDR3 nucleotides are TGTGCCATCAGTGAGTCGAGAGCTAACTATGGCTACACCTTC.

This clonotype was seen more than once but under ten times. CDR3 region: CASSLVTSGRGSETQYF. The CDR3 region has the DNA TGTGCCAGCAGCTTAGTAACTAGCGGGAGAGGTTCAGAGACCCAGTACTTC. The rearrangement joins TRBV11-2 to TRBJ2-5, with 11 bases aligning to TRBD2. V was clipped by 1 base and J by 4 bases; unmatched bases: 8. From germline, CDR1 is SGHAT and CDR2 FQNNGV. The CDR3 contains 17 residues.

The chain is built from TRBV11-2 and TRBJ2-5; possible D gene TRBD2, 7 bases. V lost 3 bases to trimming and J lost 4 bases, with 30 bases between them. The CDR3 contains 20 residues. Per the germline V gene, CDR1 is SGHAT and CDR2 is FQNNGV. CDR3 nucleotide sequence: TGTGCCAGCAGCTTGACCCTACGGGGGGCCGGGACACCCTGGAGAGAGACCCAGTACTTC. Residues: CASSLTLRGAGTPWRETQYF. The whole variable domain, filled in from reference TRBV11-2 and TRBJ2-5, reads EAGVAQSPRYKIIEKRQSVAFWCNPISGHATLYWYQQILGQGPKLLIQFQNNGVVDDSQLPKDRFSAERLKGVDSTLKIQPAKLEDSAVYLCASSLTLRGAGTPWRETQYFGPGTRLLVL.

The chain employs TRBV12-3 or TRBV12-4 and TRBJ1-6; the match to TRBD1 covers 9 bases. The CDR3 is 13 residues long. Trimming cost V 7 bases and J 7 bases; bases outside gene matches: 2. The CDR3 DNA reads TGTGCCAGCACCGGGACAGGGAATTCACCCCTCCACTTT. Protein: CASTGTGNSPLHF.

V and J are TRBV7-3 and TRBJ2-3; D is perhaps TRBD2 (6 bases). Trimming stripped 2 bases from V and 5 bases from J, with 14 bases between. Looked up from germline, CDR1 is SGHTA and CDR2 is FQGTGA. There are 15 residues in the CDR3. The CDR3 nucleotides read TGTGCCAGCAGCTTATTTCCCGGGAGTGGAGATACGCAGTATTTT. It specifies CASSLFPGSGDTQYF.

This clonotype was counted only a few times. V usage is TRBV20-1 and J usage is TRBJ1-2; D perhaps matches TRBD1 (6 bases). The CDR3 runs to 14 residues. Germline loops: CDR1 DFQATT, CDR2 SNEGSKA (reference sequence). V was trimmed by 0 bases and J by 4 bases, leaving 12 bases between them. CDR3 in DNA: TGCAGTGCTAGAGAGGCCAGGGGATCCTATGGCTACACCTTC. Its protein is CSAREARGSYGYTF.

This clonotype was detected a few times. The chain uses TRBV5-1 and TRBJ2-7; D tentatively reads TRBD1 or TRBD2 (5 bases each). Trimming removed 0 bases at V and 0 bases at J, with 16 bases between. The germline V gene encodes CDR1 SGHRS and CDR2 YFSETQ. The CDR3 is 17 amino acids. The CDR3 coding sequence is TGCGCCAGCAGCTTGGGGGGGTTCTCGCTGGACTCCTACGAGCAGTACTTC. Its protein product is CASSLGGFSLDSYEQYF.

This clonotype showed up many times. The chain uses TRBV18 and TRBJ2-3, with D tentatively TRBD2 (6 bases). Germline assignment: CDR1 KGHSH and CDR2 LQKENI. CDR3 length equals 15 residues. V was trimmed by 0 bases and J by 0 bases, leaving 7 bases between them. CDR3 amino acids: CASSPPGLSTDTQYF. CDR3 DNA: TGTGCCAGCTCACCACCGGGACTTAGCACAGATACGCAGTATTTT.

The gene calls are TRBV5-1 and TRBJ1-3, with no clear D. The CDR3 consists of 16 residues. V lost 0 bases and J 0 bases, leaving 10 bases between the germline ends. Germline lookup yields CDR1 SGHRS and CDR2 YFSETQ. In DNA form, the CDR3 reads TGCGCCAGCAGCTTGGCGCCGGCGAACTCTGGAAACACCATATATTTT. Translating gives CASSLAPANSGNTIYF.

V and J are TRBV7-9 and TRBJ2-2; 9 bases are a match to TRBD1. From germline, CDR1 is SEHNR and CDR2 FQNEAQ (reference sequence). The CDR3 runs 19 residues. Unmatched junction bases numbered 15, after V lost 5 bases and J lost 2 bases. The CDR3: CASSPEPGQGRVNTGELFF. In DNA form, the CDR3 reads TGTGCCAGCAGCCCCGAGCCGGGACAGGGACGAGTAAACACCGGGGAGCTGTTTTTT.

This clonotype was observed a handful of times. This chain connects TRBV4-3 to TRBJ2-1; D is ambiguous. This CDR3 comprises 13 residues. The V gene's germline CDR1 is LGHNA and CDR2 YSLEER. The V end lost 0 bases, the J end lost 6 bases, and 6 bases lay between the germline ends. CDR3 sequence: CASSQEPSNEQFF. CDR3 coding DNA: TGCGCCAGCAGCCAAGAGCCATCCAATGAGCAGTTCTTC.

This clonotype has only one observation. The chain uses TRBV20-1 and TRBJ2-7; maybe TRBD1 (6 bases). Germline lookup yields CDR1 DFQATT and CDR2 SNEGSKA (reference sequence). The CDR3 spans 14 residues. Trimming left V 3 bases short and J 0 bases short, with 12 bases between. CDR3 sequence: CSASPGVFSYEQYF. The CDR3 DNA follows: TGCAGTGCTAGTCCAGGGGTTTTCTCCTACGAGCAGTACTTC.

This clonotype was recorded at least ten times. The chain carries TRBV7-2 and TRBJ2-3; 10 nucleotides line up with TRBD2. V gave up 0 bases and J gave up 5 bases; unmatched junction bases: 5. The CDR3 consists of 16 residues. CDR1 and CDR2 from the germline V gene are SGHTA and FQGNSA. The CDR3: CASSLARTSGVDTQYF. For the CDR3, the DNA is TGTGCCAGCAGCTTAGCTCGGACTAGCGGTGTAGATACGCAGTATTTT.

This clonotype showed up just a few times. The chain employs TRBV19 and TRBJ2-6; D remains unclear. Germline V gene lookup returns CDR1 LNHDA and CDR2 SQIVND (reference sequence). Trimming took off 4 bases at V and 0 bases at J, with 4 bases between the two ends. The CDR3 has 14 amino acids. CDR3 DNA sequence: TGTGCCAGTAGTAGCCGCTCTGGGGCCAACGTCCTGACTTTC. It codes for CASSSRSGANVLTF.

In its sample, this clonotype was seen many times. V usage is TRBV20-1 and J usage is TRBJ2-6; 8 bases are a match to TRBD1. The V and J ends lost 6 bases and 4 bases, in that order; junction bases with no gene match: 5. The CDR3 is 14 amino acids. The germline gives CDR1 DFQATT, CDR2 SNEGSKA (reference sequence). CDR3 DNA: TGCAGTGCCTGGACAGGGACAGGGGCCAACGTCCTGACTTTC. Translation: CSAWTGTGANVLTF.

This clonotype occurred many times. This chain joins TRBV5-5 and TRBJ2-5; D ambiguous. Trimming removed 2 bases from V and 4 bases from J, with 9 bases in between. Germline V gene data show CDR1 as SGHKS and CDR2 as YYEKEE (reference sequence). The CDR3 extends over 13 amino acids. CDR3 DNA: TGTGCCAGCAGCTTTTCAAGGAGAGAGACCCAGTACTTC. Translated: CASSFSRRETQYF.

The chain combines TRBV19 with TRBJ1-2; D remains ambiguous. CDR3 length equals 14 residues. V was shortened by 7 bases and J by 5 bases, with 17 bases between the two germline ends. The V gene's germline CDR1 is LNHDA and CDR2 SQIVND (reference sequence). DNA for the CDR3: TGTGCCAGTAACCATGGACGGGCGGGTTATGGCTACACCTTC. This codes for CASNHGRAGYGYTF.

Sample share makes this clonotype medium-sized. The chain links TRBV12-3 or TRBV12-4 to TRBJ2-3; D may match TRBD1 or TRBD2 (5 bases each). Deletions cut 1 base from V and 0 bases from J, with 14 bases between. This CDR3 region has 17 residues. The CDR3 sequence is CASSLVTGADSTDTQYF. In DNA form, the CDR3 reads TGTGCCAGCAGTTTAGTAACCGGGGCGGATAGCACAGATACGCAGTATTTT.

This clonotype was counted ten times or more. This rearrangement joins TRBV7-9 to TRBJ2-3; TRBD2 agrees at 10 bases. Germline V gene lookup returns CDR1 SEHNR and CDR2 FQNEAQ (reference sequence). Trimming took 3 bases from V and 1 from J; bases not matched to a gene: 7. The CDR3 extends over 17 amino acids. This CDR3 is CASSFSGTSARTDTQYF. In DNA form, the CDR3 reads TGTGCCAGCAGCTTCTCCGGGACTAGCGCCCGCACAGATACGCAGTATTTT.